The 19 T cell receptor beta chains below all came from one sample that was sequenced in a study of cytomegalovirus exposure and HLA in healthy donors. 60 Vbeta and 13 Jbeta primers were used in PCR. Repertoires were generated with immunoSEQ multiplex PCR, while TCRdb's copy carries only in-frame clones and drops some. This sample has roughly 100,000 clones, with around 80% found just once. The sample taken for sequencing was PBMCs. All receptors come from a woman aged 40 to 50 in good health and CMV-seronegative.

The V and J genes are TRBV5-1 and TRBJ2-3; 9 bases align to TRBD1. Losses at the gene ends were 4 bases for V and 5 bases for J; bases not matched to a gene: 11. The CDR3 has 16 amino acids. CDR1 and CDR2 (germline): SGHRS, YFSETQ. The CDR3 is CASSRDRVVVGDTQYF. The DNA for the CDR3 is TGCGCCAGCAGCCGGGACAGGGTAGTTGTGGGAGATACGCAGTATTTT.

CDR3 protein: CATSREDFSEQYF. In DNA, the CDR3 is TGTGCCACCAGCAGAGAGGACTTCTCCGAGCAGTACTTC. The gene calls are TRBV15 and TRBJ2-7, with D possibly matching TRBD2 (5 bases). The V and J ends lost 0 bases and 6 bases respectively, with 9 bases between them. CDR3 length: 13 amino acids. CDR1 is LNHNV, CDR2 YYDKDF, per germline (reference sequence).

J is TRBJ1-1 and V is TRBV4-3, with D tentatively TRBD1 (5 bases). The length of the CDR3 is 15 residues. Per germline, CDR1 LGHNA and CDR2 YSLEER. Between the trimmed V and J ends, which lost 4 bases and 3 bases, there was a span of 15 bases. CDR3 residues: CASSLRQLGDTEAFF. The CDR3 nucleotides read TGCGCCAGCAGCCTAAGACAGTTGGGTGACACTGAAGCTTTCTTT.

The chain recombines TRBV9 with TRBJ2-1; 13 bases align to TRBD2. The CDR3 runs 16 residues. The ends lost 3 bases at V and 8 bases at J; junction bases unmatched: 8. The germline V gene encodes CDR1 SGDLS and CDR2 YYNGEE. The CDR3 DNA sequence: TGTGCCAGCAGCGCTGGACTAGCGGGGGCCAGGTATGAGCAGTTCTTC. This sequence encodes CASSAGLAGARYEQFF.

The chain joins TRBV5-1 to TRBJ1-1; D is uncertain. CDR3 size: 13 residues. Germline V gives CDR1 SGHRS, CDR2 YFSETQ. Trimming shortened V by 2 bases and J by 3 bases, and 8 bases separated the two germline ends. DNA of the CDR3: TGCGCCAGCAGCTTAGAACTGGACACTGAAGCTTTCTTT. Residues: CASSLELDTEAFF.

This clone was seen a few times. The rearrangement joins TRBV18 to TRBJ2-1; weak D call: TRBD1 (6 bases). The CDR3 totals 15 residues. Trimming took off 0 bases at V and 3 bases at J, with 9 bases between the two ends. Germline CDR1 KGHSH, CDR2 LQKENI. The CDR3 DNA follows: TGTGCCAGCTCACCACCGTCCAGGGGCTACAATGAGCAGTTCTTC. Its protein is CASSPPSRGYNEQFF.

As for this clone: The identical CDR3 is also encoded by other nucleotide sequences in the sample. The chain's CDR3 is CASSLPGTGNTEAFF. CDR3 bases: TGTGCCAGCAGTCTCCCGGGGACAGGGAACACTGAAGCTTTCTTT. The J gene is TRBJ1-1, the V gene TRBV28, with 8 positions matching TRBD1. The V segment lost 5 bases and the J segment 1 base; nucleotides outside the gene matches: 6. CDR1 is MDHEN, CDR2 SYDVKM, per germline. The CDR3 sequence is 15 residues long.

The gene calls are TRBV10-2 and TRBJ1-2; D gene uncertain. Trimming cost V 3 bases and J 0 bases, with 5 bases left between them. CDR1 WSHSY and CDR2 SAAADI come from the germline V gene. The CDR3 spans 13 residues. CDR3 nucleotides: TGCGCCAGCAGTGAAGCTTCTAACTATGGCTACACCTTC. Its protein product is CASSEASNYGYTF.

V gene TRBV5-1 combines with J gene TRBJ1-2; TRBD1 matches 7 bases. J gave up 6 bases and V 4 bases, and 12 bases lay outside the gene matches. CDR1 is SGHRS and CDR2 is YFSETQ in the germline V gene. The CDR3 has 15 residues. In nucleotides, the CDR3 is TGCGCCAGCAGCCGGGACAGACCGGCTGGGGATGGCTACACCTTC. Protein product: CASSRDRPAGDGYTF.

V and J are TRBV28 and TRBJ2-1, with D perhaps TRBD2 (6 bases). The CDR3 spans 16 residues. Germline V gives CDR1 MDHEN, CDR2 SYDVKM. The V end was cut by 3 bases, the J end by 2 bases, with 14 bases between. The CDR3: CASSFPRGEAYNEQFF. The CDR3 coding sequence is TGTGCCAGCAGTTTCCCCCGTGGGGAGGCCTACAATGAGCAGTTCTTC.

This chain uses TRBV5-1 with TRBJ1-2; D call uncertain. Trimming took 4 bases from V and 4 from J, leaving 11 bases between them. Germline CDR1 reads SGHRS; CDR2 reads YFSETQ. The length of the CDR3 is 13 residues. This chain's CDR3 is CASSLGGTYGYTF. CDR3 bases: TGCGCCAGCAGCCTAGGAGGAACCTATGGCTACACCTTC.

This clone showed up just a few times. This chain uses TRBV19 with TRBJ2-1; 13 positions match TRBD2. V lost 6 bases and J lost 0; bases outside the gene matches: 2. This CDR3 spans 16 amino acids. Germline CDR1 and CDR2: LNHDA and SQIVND (reference sequence). The chain's CDR3 is CASRGLAGSSYNEQFF. The CDR3 region has the DNA TGTGCCAGTAGGGGACTAGCGGGAAGCTCCTACAATGAGCAGTTCTTC.

The J gene is TRBJ2-4, the V gene TRBV2; D possibly corresponds to TRBD2 (5 bases). The CDR3 covers 14 residues. Germline CDR1 reads SNHLY; CDR2 reads FYNNEI. Trimming took off 7 bases at V and 5 bases at J, with 15 bases between the two ends. The CDR3 protein is CASIPARVQNIQYF. CDR3 DNA sequence: TGTGCCAGCATCCCCGCGAGGGTACAAAACATTCAGTACTTC.

The chain uses TRBV19 and TRBJ2-5, with 7 bases matching TRBD2. Trimming cost V 1 base and J 7 bases; bases outside gene matches: 6. The CDR3 is made up of 14 amino acids. The germline CDR1 and CDR2 sequences are LNHDA and SQIVND (reference sequence). The CDR3 is CASSIGAGLRTQYF. In DNA form, the CDR3 reads TGTGCCAGTAGTATAGGAGCGGGACTACGGACCCAGTACTTC. Complete variable domain (other parts from reference TRBV19 and TRBJ2-5): DGGITQSPKYLFRKEGQNVTLSCEQNLNHDAMYWYRQDPGQGLRLIYYSQIVNDFQKGDIAEGYSVSREKKESFPLTVTSAQKNPTAFYLCASSIGAGLRTQYFGPGTRLLVL.

This sequence joins TRBV7-2 and TRBJ2-5; TRBD1 aligns across 10 bases. TRBJ2-7 explains the end of the DNA better; the J call may be wrong. The CDR3 has 15 residues. Germline values: CDR1 SGHTA, CDR2 FQGNSA. CDR3: CASSVRRDRGHEQYF. In DNA form, the CDR3 reads TGTGCCAGCAGCGTCCGGCGGGACAGGGGACACGAGCAGTACTTC.

This sequence joins TRBV18 and TRBJ1-5, with 9 bases aligning to TRBD1. CDR1 and CDR2 from the germline V gene are KGHSH and LQKENI. The CDR3 extends over 16 amino acids. The V gene end was trimmed by 5 bases and the J gene end by 1 base; junction bases not matched to a gene: 6. In DNA, the CDR3 is TGTGCCAGCTCAGCCACAGGGGGCAGGAGCAATCAGCCCCAGCATTTT. Its protein product is CASSATGGRSNQPQHF.

V is TRBV10-1 and J is TRBJ2-1, with D possibly being TRBD1 (6 bases). The V gene's germline CDR1 is WNHNN and CDR2 SYGVQD (reference sequence). The V end was cut by 5 bases, the J end by 12 bases, with 14 bases between. The CDR3 has 12 residues. The CDR3 is CASSPHRAGQFF. The CDR3 DNA reads TGCGCCAGCAGTCCCCACAGGGCTGGGCAGTTCTTC.

The chain joins TRBV19 to TRBJ2-7; possible D gene TRBD1, 6 bases. From germline, CDR1 is LNHDA and CDR2 SQIVND (reference sequence). The CDR3 contains 17 residues. With 3 bases removed from V and 2 bases from J, the gap between germline ends came to 20 bases. CDR3 protein: CASSILSSMGTPYEQYF. The CDR3 DNA follows: TGTGCCAGTAGTATTCTTTCGAGCATGGGGACACCCTACGAGCAGTACTTC.

This chain joins TRBV14 and TRBJ2-5; 8 bases agree with TRBD2. J gave up 3 bases and V 0 bases, and 3 bases lay outside the gene matches. The CDR3 extends over 15 amino acids. Germline loops: CDR1 SGHDN, CDR2 FVKESK. CDR3 coding DNA: TGTGCCAGCAGCCAAGACGGGGGGGCGGAAGAGACCCAGTACTTC. Its protein is CASSQDGGAEETQYF.